These 4 T cell receptor beta chains share one sample of origin, sequenced in a study of identical twins. TCRdb ran MiXCR on the 5' RACE reads and lists one entry per CDR3 protein. The data show a few hundred thousand distinct CDR3 sequences, 14% seen once. These same records also appear under a second study, on yellow fever vaccine responses in identical twins.

The source material was CD4+ T cells sorted from blood. The receptor set was obtained from a woman aged 18-35 years in good health.

J is TRBJ2-7 and V is TRBV21-1; the D call of TRBD2 is as the table states it, not checked on the DNA. TRBV21-1 is listed as a pseudogene. The CDR3 is 14 amino acids. As DNA, the CDR3 is TGTGCCAGCATCCTTAGCGGGAGGGCCATAGAGCAGTACTTC. Amino acid sequence: CASILSGRAIEQYF.

The CDR3 here is CASHQPQHF. The CDR3 nucleotides read TGCGCCAGCCATCAGCCCCAGCATTTT. V is TRBV5-1 and J is TRBJ1-5; no clear D. The CDR3 sequence is 9 residues long. The ends were cut back, 7 bases at V and 5 bases at J, with 1 base in the middle. Looked up from germline, CDR1 is SGHRS and CDR2 is YFSETQ.

This chain connects TRBV12-3 or TRBV12-4 to TRBJ2-7; 10 bases are a match to TRBD1. CDR3 length: 14 amino acids. J gave up 7 bases and V 7 bases, and 10 bases lay outside the gene matches. CDR3 amino acids: CASTSRTGGREQYF. As DNA, the CDR3 is TGTGCCAGCACCTCGAGGACAGGGGGTAGAGAGCAGTACTTC.

This chain connects TRBV28 to TRBJ1-2, with 8 bases fitting TRBD1. V lost 3 bases, J lost 7 bases, and 10 bases stayed unmatched. The CDR3 runs 15 residues. The germline V gene has CDR1 MDHEN and CDR2 SYDVKM. CDR3 DNA sequence: TGTGCCAGCAGTTTTGAGGCAGGGGGCGCGGGTGGCTACACCTTC. Translated, it gives CASSFEAGGAGGYTF.